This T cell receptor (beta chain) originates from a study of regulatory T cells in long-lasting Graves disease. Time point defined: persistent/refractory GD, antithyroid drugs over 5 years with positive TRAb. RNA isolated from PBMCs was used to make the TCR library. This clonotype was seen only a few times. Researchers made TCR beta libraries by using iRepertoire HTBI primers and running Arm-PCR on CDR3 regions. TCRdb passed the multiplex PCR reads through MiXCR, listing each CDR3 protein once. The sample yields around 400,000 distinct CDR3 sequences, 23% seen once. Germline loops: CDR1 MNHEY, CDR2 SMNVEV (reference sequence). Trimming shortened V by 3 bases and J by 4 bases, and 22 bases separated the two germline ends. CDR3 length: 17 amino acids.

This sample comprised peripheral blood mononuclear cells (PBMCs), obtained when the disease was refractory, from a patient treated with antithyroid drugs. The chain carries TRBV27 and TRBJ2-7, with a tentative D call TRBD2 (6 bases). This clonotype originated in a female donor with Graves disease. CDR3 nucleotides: TGTGCCAGCAGTTTTAGTTTCCCCCTGAGGGAGGATTACGAGCAGTACTTC. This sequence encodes CASSFSFPLREDYEQYF.